The 29 T cell receptor beta chains reported below all come from one sample, sequenced in a study of blood T cell repertoires in COVID-19. The repertoire was sequenced with immunoSEQ multiplex PCR; TCRdb's copy has only in-frame clones and lacks some. The sample lists 150,000 to 200,000 clones, 84% occurring once. Sequenced material: peripheral blood. The source is a human donor with acute or convalescent COVID-19. The donor label of this sample is uncertain.

The chain is built from TRBV9 and TRBJ1-6; D might be TRBD1 (6 bases). Trimming left V 1 base short and J 7 bases short, with 12 bases between. The CDR3 totals 15 residues. Germline lookup yields CDR1 SGDLS and CDR2 YYNGEE. The DNA of the CDR3 is TGTGCCAGCAGCGTATACGCTGGACAGAATTCACCCCTCCACTTT. Residues: CASSVYAGQNSPLHF.

CDR3 in DNA: TGTGCCAGCAGTTCAGGGGGAGCCTACGAGCAGTACTTC. Residues: CASSSGGAYEQYF. The chain uses TRBV2 and TRBJ2-7, with 7 bases that match TRBD1. V shed 5 bases and J 2 bases; nucleotides not matched to a gene: 3. CDR1 and CDR2 from the germline V gene are SNHLY and FYNNEI. The CDR3 is 13 amino acids. The variable domain in full, with the rest retrieved from reference TRBV2 and TRBJ2-7, is EPEVTQTPSHQVTQMGQEVILRCVPISNHLYFYWYRQILGQKVEFLVSFYNNEISEKSEIFDDQFSVERPDGSNFTLKIRSTKLEDSAMYFCASSSGGAYEQYFGPGTRLTVT.

The chain combines TRBV9 with TRBJ1-3; unclear D gene. The CDR3 runs to 16 residues. Trimming shortened V by 0 bases and J by 4 bases, and 14 bases separated the two germline ends. Germline CDR1 SGDLS, CDR2 YYNGEE. The CDR3 coding sequence is TGTGCCAGCAGCGTAGATCCGGGAAGTAAAGGAAACACCATATATTTT. Its protein product is CASSVDPGSKGNTIYF.

The chain links TRBV27 to TRBJ1-6; a possible D gene is TRBD1 (5 bases). V lost 3 bases to trimming and J lost 6 bases, with 9 bases between them. The CDR3 has 14 amino acids. CDR1 and CDR2 (germline): MNHEY, SMNVEV (reference sequence). The CDR3 bases are TGTGCCAGCAGTTTTGGGAGGGGTAATTCACCCCTCCACTTT. It specifies CASSFGRGNSPLHF.

The chain joins TRBV28 to TRBJ1-2, with a weak D call TRBD1 (6 bases). V lost 3 bases, J lost 2 bases, and 10 bases lay in between. The CDR3 has 14 residues. Germline V lookup: CDR1 MDHEN, CDR2 SYDVKM. CDR3 in amino acids: CASSFRGPNYGYTF. CDR3 DNA sequence: TGTGCCAGCAGTTTCAGGGGCCCGAACTATGGCTACACCTTC.

The sample holds a few counts of this clone. J is TRBJ2-7 and V is TRBV9; D possibly corresponds to TRBD1 (6 bases). Germline CDR1 SGDLS, CDR2 YYNGEE. The CDR3 consists of 12 residues. The CDR3 sequence is CGGQGNKYEQYF. Written as DNA, the CDR3 is TGTGGAGGGCAGGGGAACAAATACGAGCAGTACTTC.

The chain has TRBV5-1 and TRBJ2-7; 10 bases map to TRBD1. CDR3 length: 15 amino acids. V lost 4 bases and J lost 2; bases outside the gene matches: 6. In germline, CDR1 is SGHRS, CDR2 YFSETQ. CDR3 protein: CASSPRTGGPYEQYF. CDR3 DNA sequence: TGCGCCAGCAGCCCCCGGACAGGGGGGCCCTACGAGCAGTACTTC. The full variable domain, its missing parts supplied by reference TRBV5-1 and TRBJ2-7, is KAGVTQTPRYLIKTRGQQVTLSCSPISGHRSVSWYQQTPGQGLQFLFEYFSETQRNKGNFPGRFSGRQFSNSRSEMNVSTLELGDSALYLCASSPRTGGPYEQYFGPGTRLTVT.

This clone appeared a few times. The chain employs TRBV7-9 and TRBJ1-4; weak D call: TRBD1 (6 bases). Trimming cost V 5 bases and J 7 bases, with 14 bases left between them. This CDR3 has 14 amino acids. Germline V gene lookup returns CDR1 SEHNR and CDR2 FQNEAQ (reference sequence). The CDR3 loop reads CASSQTGRGEKLFF. The CDR3 nucleotides are TGTGCCAGCAGCCAAACAGGGAGGGGTGAAAAACTGTTTTTT.

This clone appeared once. This chain connects TRBV6-5 to TRBJ1-1; D uncertain. Per the germline V gene, CDR1 is MNHEY and CDR2 is SVGAGI. This CDR3 region has 16 residues. V dropped 0 bases and J dropped 2 bases, with 13 bases sitting between them. DNA for the CDR3: TGTGCCAGCAGTTACTCCCCGAGGCAGAGAAACACTGAAGCTTTCTTT. This gives the protein CASSYSPRQRNTEAFF.

The rearrangement uses TRBV19 and TRBJ2-1, with TRBD1 matching over 7 bases. The germline V gene encodes CDR1 LNHDA and CDR2 SQIVND (reference sequence). CDR3 length: 15 residues. Losses at the gene ends were 3 bases for V and 8 bases for J; bases not matched to a gene: 10. CDR3 sequence: CASSIGTAYGDEQFF. In DNA form, the CDR3 reads TGTGCCAGTAGTATTGGGACAGCGTATGGAGATGAGCAGTTCTTC.

This clone was recorded many times. The V gene is TRBV5-1, the J gene TRBJ2-5, with 7 bases fitting TRBD1. Per germline, CDR1 SGHRS and CDR2 YFSETQ. There are 16 residues in the CDR3. The V gene end was trimmed by 2 bases and the J gene end by 2 bases; junction bases not matched to a gene: 9. The CDR3 region has the DNA TGCGCCAGCAGCTTTCGAGGCAGGGGGTTTCAAGAGACCCAGTACTTC. Protein product: CASSFRGRGFQETQYF.

V gene TRBV19 combines with J gene TRBJ1-4; 7 bases are shared with TRBD1. The CDR3 runs 13 residues. V trimming: 6 bases; J trimming: 6 bases; junction bases outside the gene matches: 4. Looked up from germline, CDR1 is LNHDA and CDR2 is SQIVND (reference sequence). CDR3 DNA: TGTGCCAGTAGAGTGGGACAGCATGAAAAACTGTTTTTT. Its translation: CASRVGQHEKLFF.

The genes are TRBV10-2 and TRBJ2-7; TRBD2 aligns across 13 bases. V dropped 5 bases and J dropped 0; count of bases not matched to a gene: 10. Germline CDR1 is WSHSY and CDR2 is SAAADI. There are 18 residues in the CDR3. The CDR3 region is CASSPGLAGIFNSYEQYF. The CDR3 nucleotides are TGCGCCAGCAGTCCGGGACTAGCGGGAATCTTTAACTCCTACGAGCAGTACTTC.

The chain joins TRBV9 to TRBJ1-2, with a tentative D call TRBD1 (6 bases). The CDR3 consists of 17 residues. With 5 bases removed from V and 5 bases from J, the gap between germline ends came to 25 bases. CDR1 and CDR2 (germline): SGDLS, YYNGEE. CDR3 nucleotides: TGTGCCAGCAGTTTTTCCTTTGACAGGCTTGTAATATATGGCTACACCTTC. Its translation is CASSFSFDRLVIYGYTF.

This chain uses TRBV30 with TRBJ1-5; weak D call: TRBD1 (6 bases). CDR3 length: 17 amino acids. Germline V gives CDR1 GTSNPN, CDR2 SVGIG (reference sequence). Trimming left V 4 bases short and J 3 bases short, with 22 bases between. CDR3 coding DNA: TGTGCCTGGAACCCAGCTCGGACAGATCCCTACAATCAGCCCCAGCATTTT. Translating gives CAWNPARTDPYNQPQHF.

The V and J genes are TRBV2 and TRBJ2-7, with 7 bases matching TRBD1. The germline V gene has CDR1 SNHLY and CDR2 FYNNEI. The ends lost 6 bases at V and 1 base at J; junction bases unmatched: 9. The CDR3 is made up of 15 amino acids. This chain's CDR3 is CASSPTPGQSYEQYF. Here the CDR3 DNA reads TGTGCCAGCAGCCCTACTCCGGGACAGTCCTACGAGCAGTACTTC.

The chain recombines TRBV19 with TRBJ1-6; D is undetermined. V shed 4 bases and J shed 0 bases, with 10 bases lying between them. In germline, CDR1 is LNHDA, CDR2 SQIVND (reference sequence). CDR3 length: 16 amino acids. The CDR3 protein is CASSRESGSYNSPLHF. The CDR3 DNA reads TGTGCCAGTAGTAGAGAATCGGGCTCCTATAATTCACCCCTCCACTTT.

This chain links TRBV7-8 with TRBJ1-1; TRBD1 matches 8 bases. Germline assignment: CDR1 SGHVS and CDR2 FQNEAQ. Unmatched junction bases numbered 10, after V lost 7 bases and J lost 3 bases. The CDR3 length is 15 residues. The CDR3: CASTIKRTGYTEAFF. The CDR3 DNA is TGTGCCAGCACCATCAAAAGGACAGGGTACACTGAAGCTTTCTTT.

Details on this clone: Other DNA sequences in this specimen translate into the identical CDR3. The V gene is TRBV9, the J gene TRBJ2-7; the match to TRBD1 covers 8 bases. CDR3 size: 15 residues. Looked up from germline, CDR1 is SGDLS and CDR2 is YYNGEE. The V and J ends lost 0 bases and 3 bases, in that order; junction bases with no gene match: 5. The CDR3 nucleotides read TGTGCCAGCAGCGTAGGCCCGGACAGGGACTACGAGCAGTACTTC. Translated, it gives CASSVGPDRDYEQYF. Looking up the rest from reference TRBV9 and TRBJ2-7 gives the full variable domain: DSGVTQTPKHLITATGQRVTLRCSPRSGDLSVYWYQQSLDQGLQFLIQYYNGEERAKGNILERFSAQQFPDLHSELNLSSLELGDSALYFCASSVGPDRDYEQYFGPGTRLTVT.

The rearrangement joins TRBV5-1 to TRBJ1-6; possible D gene TRBD1, 6 bases. The V gene's germline CDR1 is SGHRS and CDR2 YFSETQ. The CDR3 totals 15 residues. V dropped 6 bases and J dropped 9 bases, with 19 bases sitting between them. The CDR3 DNA reads TGCGCCAGCACCGAGGACAGTGTTTTACTTTCACCCCTCCACTTT. It is translated as CASTEDSVLLSPLHF.

The chain links TRBV5-1 to TRBJ2-4, with D perhaps TRBD1 (6 bases). The V end was cut by 4 bases, the J end by 2 bases, with 13 bases between. Germline V CDR1 and CDR2: SGHRS, YFSETQ. This CDR3 spans 15 amino acids. The CDR3 DNA is TGCGCCAGCAGCCCCACTGGACAGACCAAAAACATTCAGTACTTC. Protein: CASSPTGQTKNIQYF.

The chain links TRBV5-4 to TRBJ1-2; D gene uncertain. V was pared by 0 bases and J by 6 bases, with 15 bases between. Germline CDR1 reads SGHNT; CDR2 reads YYREEE (reference sequence). This CDR3 spans 15 amino acids. DNA of the CDR3: TGTGCCAGCAGCTTGGATGGCAGTGCAAGTGATGGCTACACCTTC. Its protein product is CASSLDGSASDGYTF.

The chain combines TRBV6-1 with TRBJ1-5; D is possibly TRBD1 (6 bases). In germline, CDR1 is MNHNS, CDR2 SASEGT. Trimming pared 4 bases from V and 0 bases from J, leaving 13 bases between. There are 16 residues in the CDR3. The CDR3 DNA reads as TGTGCCAGCAGTGTAATGACAGGTTATAGCAATCAGCCCCAGCATTTT. Translating it yields CASSVMTGYSNQPQHF.

V is TRBV3-1 (or the pseudogene TRBV3-2) and J is TRBJ2-1; D not resolved. V was trimmed by 4 bases and J by 7 bases, leaving 17 bases between them. CDR1 and CDR2 from the germline V gene are LGHDT and YNNKEL (reference sequence). The CDR3 spans 15 residues. The CDR3 DNA follows: TGTGCCAGCAGCCCGTTAGGCGTGGAGAGGAATGAGCAGTTCTTC. It yields the protein CASSPLGVERNEQFF.

The V gene is TRBV5-1, the J gene TRBJ2-2; tentative D call: TRBD1 (6 bases). Germline V lookup: CDR1 SGHRS, CDR2 YFSETQ. The V gene lost 4 bases and the J gene lost 3 bases, with 13 bases spanning the gap. CDR3 length: 15 residues. This CDR3 reads CASSTSTGYTGELFF. In DNA, the CDR3 is TGCGCCAGCAGCACCTCGACAGGCTACACCGGGGAGCTGTTTTTT.

V is TRBV4-2 and J is TRBJ2-3, with TRBD2 matching over 9 bases. Germline V lookup: CDR1 LGHNA, CDR2 YNFKEQ. The CDR3 consists of 18 residues. V lost 2 bases and J lost 2; bases outside the gene matches: 11. CDR3 coding DNA: TGTGCCAGCAGCCAACTGTTTGGGACTAGCACCTCCACAGATACGCAGTATTTT. Residues: CASSQLFGTSTSTDTQYF.

The V call is TRBV29-1, the J call TRBJ1-1; D remains unclear. Germline CDR1 reads SQVTM; CDR2 reads ANQGSEA. The V and J ends lost 4 bases and 1 base respectively, with 7 bases between them. The CDR3 runs 12 residues. CDR3 nucleotides: TGCAGCGTTGTTGAGGGGAACACTGAAGCTTTCTTT. It translates to CSVVEGNTEAFF.

The CDR3 loop reads CASSRGTGSQETQYF. Here the CDR3 DNA reads TGTGCCAGCAGCCGGGGGACAGGGAGCCAAGAGACCCAGTACTTC. The chain recombines TRBV3-1 (or the pseudogene TRBV3-2) with TRBJ2-5; 9 bases are shared with TRBD1. The V gene end was trimmed by 4 bases and the J gene end by 1 base; junction bases not matched to a gene: 4. Germline V gene data show CDR1 as LGHDT and CDR2 as YNNKEL (reference sequence). The CDR3 length is 15 residues.

The rearrangement links TRBV7-8 to TRBJ2-7, with D perhaps matching TRBD2 (6 bases). Trimming pared 5 bases from V and 4 bases from J, leaving 9 bases between. Looked up from germline, CDR1 is SGHVS and CDR2 is FQNEAQ. The CDR3 length is 12 residues. The CDR3 here is CASSRTKYEQYF. In DNA form, the CDR3 reads TGTGCCAGCAGCCGGACTAAGTACGAGCAGTACTTC.